This entry lists 32 T cell receptor beta chains sequenced from one sample in a study of beta chain features in type 1 diabetes. TCRB transcripts that were expressed got sequenced, as all of the isolated RNA had been reverse transcribed. Measured with immunoSEQ multiplex PCR; TCRdb has only the in-frame clones, and not every one. The sample records under 200,000 clones, approximately 9% being singletons. Sequencing was carried out using central memory CD4+ T cells from blood. These receptors were taken from a woman aged 18 to 35 in good health.

The J gene is TRBJ2-1, the V gene TRBV2, with TRBD2 identical over 10 bases. The germline CDR1 and CDR2 sequences are SNHLY and FYNNEI. The V and J ends lost 0 bases and 9 bases, in that order; junction bases with no gene match: 5. The CDR3 loop spans 15 amino acids. The CDR3 DNA reads as TGTGCCAGCAGTGAAGCGGGACTAGCGAGAGGTGAGCAGTTCTTC. Amino acid sequence: CASSEAGLARGEQFF.

The table lists this clone with many counts. The J gene is TRBJ2-7, the V gene TRBV6-5; maybe TRBD2 (6 bases). Trimming took 0 bases from V and 3 from J, leaving 15 bases between them. The length of the CDR3 is 16 residues. Germline loops: CDR1 MNHEY, CDR2 SVGAGI. The CDR3 loop reads CASSYSAGPVLYEQYF. The DNA of the CDR3 is TGTGCCAGCAGTTACTCCGCGGGGCCCGTGCTCTACGAGCAGTACTTC.

This clone has just a few counts. This chain uses TRBV27 with TRBJ2-6, with 7 positions matching TRBD1. V was pared by 3 bases and J by 0 bases, with 8 bases of the junction left unmatched. The germline CDR1 and CDR2 sequences are MNHEY and SMNVEV (reference sequence). The CDR3 sequence is 18 residues long. CDR3 sequence reads: CASSLYGTVGSGANVLTF. Here the CDR3 DNA reads TGTGCCAGCAGTTTGTACGGGACAGTAGGCTCTGGGGCCAACGTCCTGACTTTC.

The table lists this clone with a few counts. The chain has TRBV6-1 and TRBJ1-4; D is perhaps TRBD1 (5 bases). Germline V gene lookup returns CDR1 MNHNS and CDR2 SASEGT. V lost 6 bases, J lost 4 bases, and 15 bases lay in between. The CDR3 contains 15 residues. The CDR3 region has the DNA TGTGCCAGCAGCGCTAGAACAGGAGTTAATGAAAAACTGTTTTTT. Its protein is CASSARTGVNEKLFF.

This clone has only a few counts. The V gene is TRBV30, the J gene TRBJ1-5; TRBD1 matches at 7 bases. The CDR3 is 16 amino acids. V was clipped by 2 bases and J by 0 bases; unmatched bases: 7. Germline-derived CDR1 and CDR2 are GTSNPN and SVGIG (reference sequence). CDR3 sequence reads: CAWSLRGRNSNQPQHF. The CDR3 DNA reads as TGTGCCTGGAGTCTTAGGGGGCGAAATAGCAATCAGCCCCAGCATTTT.

The genes are TRBV29-1 and TRBJ2-6; a weak D match, TRBD2 (6 bases). CDR1 is SQVTM, CDR2 ANQGSEA, per germline. V lost 6 bases and J lost 0, with 18 bases in between. The CDR3 loop spans 17 amino acids. The CDR3 sequence is CSVMGGTGDSGANVLTF. The CDR3 DNA follows: TGCAGCGTCATGGGCGGCACGGGAGACTCTGGGGCCAACGTCCTGACTTTC.

As DNA, the CDR3 is TGTGCCAGCAGCTTACGAGGGATGCCTTCAAATCAGCCCCAGCATTTT. It codes for CASSLRGMPSNQPQHF. This chain connects TRBV7-2 to TRBJ1-5; D gene ambiguous. The V end was cut by 2 bases, the J end by 4 bases, with 15 bases between. Germline loops: CDR1 SGHTA, CDR2 FQGNSA. The CDR3 covers 16 residues.

V gene TRBV7-9 combines with J gene TRBJ2-7; D is possibly TRBD1 (7 bases). CDR1 is SEHNR, CDR2 FQNEAQ, per germline (reference sequence). CDR3 size: 14 residues. V dropped 4 bases and J dropped 4 bases, with 14 bases sitting between them. The CDR3 DNA follows: TGTGCCAGCAGCTACTCAGGGGGGCAGTACGAGCAGTACTTC. As protein: CASSYSGGQYEQYF.

The chain recombines TRBV4-3 with TRBJ2-3; 9 positions agree with TRBD1. Germline assignment: CDR1 LGHNA and CDR2 YSLEER. V lost 4 bases, J lost 5 bases, and 7 bases stayed unmatched. The CDR3 is 15 residues long. CDR3 region: CASSLRTGDVDTQYF. CDR3 DNA sequence: TGCGCCAGCAGCCTGAGGACAGGGGATGTAGATACGCAGTATTTT.

This clone turned up a few times. This rearrangement joins TRBV4-1 to TRBJ2-1, with D perhaps TRBD2 (6 bases). This CDR3 region has 14 residues. The germline V and J ends were trimmed by 4 bases and 9 bases, with 16 bases remaining between them. CDR1 is MGHRA, CDR2 YSYEKL, per germline. The CDR3 nucleotides read TGCGCCAGCAGCCTCTTGGAGGGGTTCGGTGAGCAGTTCTTC. Translation: CASSLLEGFGEQFF.

This clone was seen more than once but under ten times. The V gene is TRBV2, the J gene TRBJ1-2, with TRBD1 identical over 9 bases. V was clipped by 6 bases and J by 2 bases; unmatched bases: 7. This CDR3 is 15 amino acids long. The germline CDR1 and CDR2 sequences are SNHLY and FYNNEI. The CDR3 here is CASRPGQGNNYGYTF. The CDR3 nucleotides are TGTGCCAGCAGGCCGGGACAGGGAAACAACTATGGCTACACCTTC.

Concerning this clone itself: The identical CDR3 is also encoded by other nucleotide sequences in the sample. The chain combines TRBV7-2 with TRBJ2-7; D is possibly TRBD1 (6 bases). Germline V CDR1 and CDR2: SGHTA, FQGNSA. This CDR3 is 12 amino acids long. Trimming removed 4 bases at V and 6 bases at J, with 10 bases between. The CDR3 sequence: CASSSQGSEQYF. CDR3 nucleotide sequence: TGTGCCAGCAGCTCACAGGGATCCGAGCAGTACTTC.

The chain links TRBV4-1 to TRBJ1-1; a weak D match, TRBD1 (6 bases). CDR1 MGHRA and CDR2 YSYEKL come from the germline V gene. The V gene lost 8 bases and the J gene lost 0 bases, with 13 bases spanning the gap. The CDR3 runs to 14 residues. CDR3 in DNA: TGCGCCAGCCGCAACAGGGCGGTGAACACTGAAGCTTTCTTT. Translated, it gives CASRNRAVNTEAFF.

The chain combines TRBV2 with TRBJ1-5, with D perhaps matching TRBD1 (5 bases). The CDR3 runs to 14 residues. Trimming took 6 bases from V and 4 from J, leaving 13 bases between them. The germline V gene has CDR1 SNHLY and CDR2 FYNNEI. CDR3 protein: CASRQELGNQPQHF. For the CDR3, the DNA is TGTGCCAGCAGACAGGAGTTAGGAAATCAGCCCCAGCATTTT.

This clone showed up just a few times. The chain has TRBV4-1 and TRBJ1-2; weak D call: TRBD1 (6 bases). Germline CDR1 and CDR2: MGHRA and YSYEKL. V was trimmed by 5 bases and J by 4 bases, leaving 17 bases between them. The CDR3 consists of 15 residues. The CDR3 region has the DNA TGCGCCAGCAGCGAAACAGGGCCCCTCAGCTATGGCTACACCTTC. The encoded protein is CASSETGPLSYGYTF.

This clone was observed many times. V is TRBV29-1 and J is TRBJ2-7; 9 bases agree with TRBD2. V trimming: 4 bases; J trimming: 6 bases; junction bases outside the gene matches: 13. CDR1 is SQVTM and CDR2 is ANQGSEA in the germline V gene. CDR3 size: 15 residues. The CDR3 sequence: CSVVGSGSQGAEQYF. For the CDR3, the DNA is TGCAGCGTTGTCGGTAGCGGGAGTCAAGGGGCCGAGCAGTACTTC.

This clone was detected only a few times. V usage is TRBV5-1 and J usage is TRBJ2-1; the D gene is possibly TRBD1 (5 bases). The CDR3 covers 14 residues. V lost 4 bases to trimming and J lost 0 bases, with 8 bases between them. CDR1 is SGHRS and CDR2 is YFSETQ in the germline V gene. CDR3 in amino acids: CASSPDSSYNEQFF. The CDR3, as DNA: TGCGCCAGCAGCCCCGACAGCTCCTACAATGAGCAGTTCTTC.

The table lists this clone with a few counts. The gene calls are TRBV4-2 and TRBJ2-1; TRBD2 matches at 8 bases. The CDR3 extends over 15 amino acids. Germline V gene data show CDR1 as LGHNA and CDR2 as YNFKEQ. The V gene end was trimmed by 5 bases and the J gene end by 3 bases; junction bases not matched to a gene: 6. Written as DNA, the CDR3 is TGTGCCAGCAGCTTGGAACTAGCGGTCTACAATGAGCAGTTCTTC. Amino acids: CASSLELAVYNEQFF.

This clone was seen more than once but under ten times. The CDR3 coding sequence is TGCGCCAGCAGCGTAATACCGGGACAGCAGAACACTGAAGCTTTCTTT. The encoded protein is CASSVIPGQQNTEAFF. The chain employs TRBV5-1 and TRBJ1-1; 7 nucleotides line up with TRBD1. Germline V lookup: CDR1 SGHRS, CDR2 YFSETQ. Trimming cost V 4 bases and J 1 base; bases outside gene matches: 10. This CDR3 region has 16 residues.

At least ten counts were recorded for this clone. This chain connects TRBV7-9 to TRBJ2-5, with TRBD2 matching over 7 bases. Losses at the gene ends were 5 bases for V and 5 bases for J; bases not matched to a gene: 5. Looked up from germline, CDR1 is SEHNR and CDR2 is FQNEAQ (reference sequence). The CDR3 sequence is 13 residues long. The CDR3 sequence is CASSTGLVETQYF. The CDR3 DNA is TGTGCCAGCAGCACAGGACTAGTGGAGACCCAGTACTTC.

The chain recombines TRBV7-2 with TRBJ1-2; D remains unclear. CDR1 is SGHTA, CDR2 FQGNSA, per germline. The germline V and J ends were trimmed by 0 bases and 4 bases, with 9 bases remaining between them. There are 14 residues in the CDR3. The CDR3 spells CASSLARFPYGYTF. DNA of the CDR3: TGTGCCAGCAGCTTAGCGAGGTTTCCCTATGGCTACACCTTC.

This rearrangement joins TRBV5-1 to TRBJ1-3, with a possible D match to TRBD1 (5 bases). Germline CDR1 SGHRS, CDR2 YFSETQ. The CDR3 has 17 amino acids. V lost 3 bases to trimming and J lost 0 bases, with 16 bases between them. The CDR3 DNA sequence: TGCGCCAGCAGCTCGAACCAAGGGACTAACTCTGGAAACACCATATATTTT. Its translation is CASSSNQGTNSGNTIYF.

DNA for the CDR3: TGCGCCAGCAGCTTGGGCGGGAACACCGGGGAGCTGTTTTTT. The encoded protein is CASSLGGNTGELFF. The chain carries TRBV5-1 and TRBJ2-2; the D is unclear. Germline-derived CDR1 and CDR2 are SGHRS and YFSETQ. The CDR3 covers 14 residues. V was pared by 0 bases and J by 1 base, with 4 bases between.

This chain uses TRBV19 with TRBJ1-1; D call uncertain. There are 15 residues in the CDR3. Trimming took off 2 bases at V and 4 bases at J, with 14 bases between the two ends. Germline CDR1 is LNHDA and CDR2 is SQIVND (reference sequence). The CDR3 spells CASSIIEGSITEAFF. Here the CDR3 DNA reads TGTGCCAGTAGTATAATCGAGGGAAGTATCACTGAAGCTTTCTTT.

This clone was picked up a small number of times. V gene TRBV5-4 combines with J gene TRBJ1-6; D ambiguous. The CDR3 totals 15 residues. V lost 0 bases and J lost 5, with 9 bases in between. Germline V gene sequence: CDR1 SGHNT, CDR2 YYREEE (reference sequence). As DNA, the CDR3 is TGTGCCAGCAGCTTGGGCCCGGGAGATAATTCACCCCTCCACTTT. This gives the protein CASSLGPGDNSPLHF. The full variable domain, in which reference TRBV5-4 and TRBJ1-6 provide the parts outside the CDR3, is ETGVTQSPTHLIKTRGQQVTLRCSSQSGHNTVSWYQQALGQGPQFIFQYYREEENGRGNFPPRFSGLQFPNYSSELNVNALELDDSALYLCASSLGPGDNSPLHFGNGTRLTVT.

This clone was observed a handful of times. The chain couples TRBV5-1 to TRBJ2-7; 11 nucleotides line up with TRBD1. This CDR3 contains 14 residues. CDR1 and CDR2 from the germline V gene are SGHRS and YFSETQ. Germline trimming cut 5 bases from V and 6 bases from J; bases unmatched to any gene: 7. CDR3 amino acids: CASSSGTGGLEQYF. In DNA form, the CDR3 reads TGCGCCAGCAGTTCCGGGACAGGGGGGCTCGAGCAGTACTTC.

This clone was seen more than once but under ten times. The chain links TRBV10-3 to TRBJ1-6; D may be TRBD1 (5 bases). Trimming pared 6 bases from V and 8 bases from J, leaving 14 bases between. The CDR3 length is 14 residues. CDR1 and CDR2 (germline): ENHRY, SYGVKD. The CDR3 sequence: CAIRGAGLDSPLHF. CDR3 nucleotide sequence: TGTGCCATCAGAGGAGCAGGGTTGGATTCACCCCTCCACTTT.

V and J are TRBV5-6 and TRBJ1-4; D remains ambiguous. The V end lost 1 base, the J end lost 5 bases, and 6 bases lay between the germline ends. Germline loops: CDR1 SGHDT, CDR2 YYEEEE. This CDR3 has 13 amino acids. The CDR3: CASSLSGNEKLFF. The CDR3 DNA follows: TGTGCCAGCAGCTTGAGCGGGAATGAAAAACTGTTTTTT.

The sample holds a few counts of this clone. The chain employs TRBV30 and TRBJ2-1, with D tentatively TRBD1 (5 bases). The CDR3 length is 15 residues. Germline V gene sequence: CDR1 GTSNPN, CDR2 SVGIG (reference sequence). The V end lost 0 bases, the J end lost 5 bases, and 14 bases lay between the germline ends. CDR3 bases: TGTGCCTGGAGTGTTTTTCAGGGCCTCCACAATGAGCAGTTCTTC. Its protein is CAWSVFQGLHNEQFF.

In its sample, this clone was seen once. This chain joins TRBV7-8 and TRBJ2-2; the D gene is possibly TRBD1 (5 bases). The germline V and J ends were trimmed by 1 base and 3 bases, with 12 bases remaining between them. This CDR3 has 16 amino acids. The germline V gene has CDR1 SGHVS and CDR2 FQNEAQ. As DNA, the CDR3 is TGTGCCAGCAGCTTAGTCCAGGGTTCGGACACCGGGGAGCTGTTTTTT. Translating it yields CASSLVQGSDTGELFF.

This rearrangement joins TRBV7-2 to TRBJ2-2, with D possibly being TRBD2 (6 bases). This CDR3 spans 13 amino acids. Deletions cut 3 bases from V and 10 bases from J, with 12 bases between. Germline lookup yields CDR1 SGHTA and CDR2 FQGNSA. The chain's CDR3 is CASSFGGREELFF. CDR3 nucleotide sequence: TGTGCCAGCAGCTTTGGGGGGAGAGAGGAGCTGTTTTTT.

This chain links TRBV11-3 with TRBJ2-1; 7 bases are a match to TRBD1. The CDR3 extends over 16 amino acids. The junction had 11 bases not matched to a gene; V was cut back by 5 bases and J by 4 bases. The germline gives CDR1 SGHNT, CDR2 YENEEA. CDR3 nucleotides: TGTGCCAGCAGCATCCACTCCGGGACAGCTTACAATGAGCAGTTCTTC. It encodes CASSIHSGTAYNEQFF. The full variable domain, with the rest looked up from reference TRBV11-3 and TRBJ2-1, is EAGVVQSPRYKIIEKKQPVAFWCNPISGHNTLYWYLQNLGQGPELLIRYENEEAVDDSQLPKDRFSAERLKGVDSTLKIQPAELGDSAVYLCASSIHSGTAYNEQFFGPGTRLTVL.